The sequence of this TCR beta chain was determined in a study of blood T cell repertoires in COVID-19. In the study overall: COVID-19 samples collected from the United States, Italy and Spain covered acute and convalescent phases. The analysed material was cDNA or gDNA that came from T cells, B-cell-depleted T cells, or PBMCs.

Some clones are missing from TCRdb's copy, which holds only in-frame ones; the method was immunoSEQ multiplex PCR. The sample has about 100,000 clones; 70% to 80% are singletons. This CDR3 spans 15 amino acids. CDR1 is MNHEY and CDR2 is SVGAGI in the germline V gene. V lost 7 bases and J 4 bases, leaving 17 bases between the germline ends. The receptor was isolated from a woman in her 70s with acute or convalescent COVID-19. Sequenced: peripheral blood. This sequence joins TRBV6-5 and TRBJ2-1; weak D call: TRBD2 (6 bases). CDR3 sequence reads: CASIPSLATYNEQFF. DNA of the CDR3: TGTGCCAGCATACCTTCGCTAGCGACTTACAATGAGCAGTTCTTC.